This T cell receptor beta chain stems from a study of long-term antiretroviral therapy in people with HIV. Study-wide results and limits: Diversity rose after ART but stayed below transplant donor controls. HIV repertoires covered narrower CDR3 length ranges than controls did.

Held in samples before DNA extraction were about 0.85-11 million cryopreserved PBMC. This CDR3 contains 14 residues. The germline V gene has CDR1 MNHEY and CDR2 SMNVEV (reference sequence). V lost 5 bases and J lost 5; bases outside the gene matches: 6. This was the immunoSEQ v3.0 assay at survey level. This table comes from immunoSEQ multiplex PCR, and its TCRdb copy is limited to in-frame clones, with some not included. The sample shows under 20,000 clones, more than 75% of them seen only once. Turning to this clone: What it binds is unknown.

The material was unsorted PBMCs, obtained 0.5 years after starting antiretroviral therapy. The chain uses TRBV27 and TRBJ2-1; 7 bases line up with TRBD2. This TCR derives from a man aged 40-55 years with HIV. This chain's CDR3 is CASSAGTTNNEQFF. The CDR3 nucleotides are TGTGCCAGCAGTGCCGGGACTACCAACAATGAGCAGTTCTTC.